Each of the 29 T cell receptor beta chains below was sequenced from the same sample in a study of cytomegalovirus exposure and HLA in healthy donors. PCR amplification relied on 60 Vbeta primers (plus 13 Jbeta primers). Repertoires were generated with immunoSEQ multiplex PCR, while TCRdb's copy carries only in-frame clones and drops some. The sample holds some 270,000 clones; 80% to 95% are singletons and the top ten take about 1.7%. Sequencing used PBMCs. These receptors originate from a girl aged 2-15 years in good health and CMV-seronegative.

In DNA form, the CDR3 reads TGTGCCAGCAGTCCACGGACAGGGGATTCACCCCTCCACTTT. Residues: CASSPRTGDSPLHF. This chain connects TRBV27 to TRBJ1-6; 9 nucleotides match TRBD1. V dropped 5 bases and J dropped 8; count of bases not matched to a gene: 4. In germline, CDR1 is MNHEY, CDR2 SMNVEV (reference sequence). The CDR3 is made up of 14 amino acids.

The chain employs TRBV6-5 and TRBJ1-5, with D perhaps TRBD1 (5 bases). V shed 2 bases and J shed 4 bases, with 9 bases lying between them. The germline CDR1 and CDR2 sequences are MNHEY and SVGAGI. This CDR3 has 14 residues. Written as DNA, the CDR3 is TGTGCCAGCAGTTACCAAGGGGTGAATCAGCCCCAGCATTTT. It specifies CASSYQGVNQPQHF.

V and J are TRBV2 and TRBJ2-1; 11 positions match TRBD2. The ends lost 4 bases at V and 7 bases at J; junction bases unmatched: 0. Per germline, CDR1 SNHLY and CDR2 FYNNEI. The CDR3 has 13 residues. The CDR3 DNA sequence: TGTGCCAGCAGTGGACTAGCGGGGAATGAGCAGTTCTTC. This sequence encodes CASSGLAGNEQFF.

The V and J genes are TRBV30 and TRBJ2-7, with D uncertain. CDR1 GTSNPN and CDR2 SVGIG come from the germline V gene (reference sequence). V was trimmed by 0 bases and J by 6 bases, leaving 12 bases between them. This CDR3 is 13 amino acids long. The CDR3 nucleotides read TGTGCCTGGAGTGTAAGTATGGTCGGCGAGCAGTACTTC. Amino acids: CAWSVSMVGEQYF.

The CDR3 nucleotides are TGTGCCAGCAGCCAGGACAGAAATCAGCCCCAGCATTTT. It yields the protein CASSQDRNQPQHF. The chain recombines TRBV6-6 with TRBJ1-5; weak D call: TRBD1 (6 bases). Germline V gives CDR1 MNHNY, CDR2 SVGAGI (reference sequence). This CDR3 is 13 amino acids long. V was pared by 6 bases and J by 4 bases, with 10 bases between.

V usage is TRBV13 and J usage is TRBJ2-7; D may be TRBD1 (5 bases). Germline lookup yields CDR1 PRHDT and CDR2 FYEKMQ (reference sequence). The CDR3 consists of 14 residues. V was shortened by 4 bases and J by 3 bases, with 13 bases between the two germline ends. The CDR3 here is CASSSNLGRYEQYF. The CDR3 DNA is TGTGCCAGCAGCTCTAACCTGGGGCGCTACGAGCAGTACTTC.

This rearrangement joins TRBV5-6 to TRBJ1-1, with D possibly matching TRBD1 (6 bases). CDR3 length equals 18 residues. From germline, CDR1 is SGHDT and CDR2 YYEEEE. Trimming took off 0 bases at V and 3 bases at J, with 21 bases between the two ends. CDR3 sequence reads: CASSLVGANLPMDTEAFF. CDR3 DNA sequence: TGTGCCAGCAGCTTGGTGGGGGCAAATCTCCCAATGGACACTGAAGCTTTCTTT.

In its sample, this clone was seen once. The chain uses TRBV6-5 and TRBJ2-1; no firm D call. The germline CDR1 and CDR2 sequences are MNHEY and SVGAGI. The CDR3 is 13 residues long. The V gene lost 4 bases and the J gene lost 8 bases, with 12 bases spanning the gap. In DNA form, the CDR3 reads TGTGCCAGCAGTTCCCTCTCCGGTCATGAGCAGTTCTTC. Protein product: CASSSLSGHEQFF.

The V and J genes are TRBV9 and TRBJ2-2, with 8 bases that match TRBD1. In germline, CDR1 is SGDLS, CDR2 YYNGEE. CDR3 length equals 17 residues. V shed 3 bases and J 5 bases; nucleotides not matched to a gene: 12. CDR3 bases: TGTGCCAGCAGCGGTCACCTACAGGGGGTAGGAACCGGGGAGCTGTTTTTT. Residues: CASSGHLQGVGTGELFF. The full variable domain, completed using reference TRBV9 and TRBJ2-2, is DSGVTQTPKHLITATGQRVTLRCSPRSGDLSVYWYQQSLDQGLQFLIQYYNGEERAKGNILERFSAQQFPDLHSELNLSSLELGDSALYFCASSGHLQGVGTGELFFGEGSRLTVL.

This chain joins TRBV28 and TRBJ2-4; 8 positions match TRBD2. Germline loops: CDR1 MDHEN, CDR2 SYDVKM. V lost 3 bases and J lost 14; bases outside the gene matches: 9. CDR3 length: 13 residues. CDR3 residues: CASSFPGGGSKYF. The CDR3 DNA sequence: TGTGCCAGCAGTTTCCCCGGGGGGGGCTCAAAGTACTTC.

This clone appeared a single time. The V gene is TRBV7-8, the J gene TRBJ2-3; TRBD2 is a possible D gene (6 bases). V lost 0 bases, J lost 3 bases, and 10 bases lay in between. The CDR3 covers 15 residues. The germline V gene has CDR1 SGHVS and CDR2 FQNEAQ. CDR3 bases: TGTGCCAGCAGCTTAGCGGGGGGAATGACAGATACGCAGTATTTT. Translation: CASSLAGGMTDTQYF.

The rearrangement uses TRBV21-1 and TRBJ1-6. TRBV21-1 has pseudogene status. The CDR3 sequence is 18 residues long. The CDR3 is CASSKEAGDYSYNSPLHF. Here the CDR3 DNA reads TGTGCCAGCAGCAAAGAGGCCGGAGACTACTCCTATAATTCACCCCTCCACTTT.

The CDR3 sequence: CASSQDLDRGPFSGNTIYF. The CDR3 DNA follows: TGTGCCAGCAGCCAAGATCTGGACAGGGGGCCTTTCTCTGGAAACACCATATATTTT. The J gene is TRBJ1-3, the V gene TRBV14, with TRBD1 matching over 11 bases. Per the germline V gene, CDR1 is SGHDN and CDR2 is FVKESK. The V and J ends lost 0 bases and 0 bases, in that order; junction bases with no gene match: 7. The CDR3 is 19 amino acids.

The table lists this clone with a few counts. This rearrangement joins TRBV7-2 to TRBJ1-1, with D possibly matching TRBD1 (5 bases). Trimming took off 4 bases at V and 1 base at J, with 13 bases between the two ends. This CDR3 is built from 15 residues. Per germline, CDR1 SGHTA and CDR2 FQGNSA. DNA for the CDR3: TGTGCCAGCAGCTCCCGAAGGGGCAAGAACACTGAAGCTTTCTTT. Its translation: CASSSRRGKNTEAFF.

The sample holds a few counts of this clone. One end of the junction is discordant with germline, which a read error may explain. The CDR3 is CASSFSSHNEQFF. The CDR3 DNA reads as TGTGCCAGCAGCTTTTCCTCCCACAATGAGCAGTTCTTC. This sequence joins TRBV7-8 and TRBJ2-1; D unresolved. The CDR3 covers 13 residues. From germline, CDR1 is SGHVS and CDR2 FQNEAQ.

This chain connects TRBV19 to TRBJ2-6; D perhaps matches TRBD1 (6 bases). The CDR3 has 15 amino acids. Deletions cut 6 bases from V and 6 bases from J, with 15 bases between. The germline gives CDR1 LNHDA, CDR2 SQIVND (reference sequence). The CDR3 loop is CASRTQGSLANVLTF. The CDR3, as DNA: TGTGCCAGTAGGACTCAGGGGTCCTTGGCCAACGTCCTGACTTTC.

The V and J genes are TRBV5-1 and TRBJ2-7; TRBD1 matches at 9 bases. Per the germline V gene, CDR1 is SGHRS and CDR2 is YFSETQ. V shed 4 bases and J 6 bases; nucleotides not matched to a gene: 11. The length of the CDR3 is 15 residues. The chain's CDR3 is CASSPTGGAVGEQYF. CDR3 sequence (DNA): TGCGCCAGCAGCCCCACAGGGGGCGCCGTCGGCGAGCAGTACTTC. Based on the CDR3 plus reference TRBV5-1 and TRBJ2-7, the full variable domain is KAGVTQTPRYLIKTRGQQVTLSCSPISGHRSVSWYQQTPGQGLQFLFEYFSETQRNKGNFPGRFSGRQFSNSRSEMNVSTLELGDSALYLCASSPTGGAVGEQYFGPGTRLTVT.

The rearrangement uses TRBV6-1 and TRBJ1-5, with 9 bases that match TRBD1. Germline V gives CDR1 MNHNS, CDR2 SASEGT. This CDR3 is built from 13 residues. Germline trimming cut 4 bases from V and 6 bases from J; bases unmatched to any gene: 1. Here the CDR3 DNA reads TGTGCCAGCAGTGTGGGACAGGGTCAGCCCCAGCATTTT. It translates to CASSVGQGQPQHF.

The chain recombines TRBV7-2 with TRBJ1-5; TRBD1 is a possible D gene (5 bases). Germline values: CDR1 SGHTA, CDR2 FQGNSA. This CDR3 is built from 17 residues. Deletions cut 1 base from V and 0 bases from J, with 13 bases between. In DNA, the CDR3 is TGTGCCAGCAGCTTAGTAGGAGGGGTGTTTAGCAATCAGCCCCAGCATTTT. Its protein is CASSLVGGVFSNQPQHF.

The rearrangement uses TRBV7-9 and TRBJ1-3; unclear D gene. Germline assignment: CDR1 SEHNR and CDR2 FQNEAQ (reference sequence). The ends were cut back, 5 bases at V and 11 bases at J, with 13 bases in the middle. This CDR3 spans 12 amino acids. CDR3 residues: CASSDLRSAIYF. The CDR3 DNA reads TGTGCCAGCAGCGACCTTAGGAGCGCCATATATTTT.

This chain joins TRBV19 and TRBJ2-4; 8 bases align to TRBD2. The CDR3 is 16 residues long. The V segment lost 0 bases and the J segment 6 bases; nucleotides outside the gene matches: 7. CDR1 is LNHDA, CDR2 SQIVND, per germline (reference sequence). The CDR3 region is CASSIDLLAGGNIQYF. In DNA form, the CDR3 reads TGTGCCAGTAGTATAGACCTCCTAGCGGGTGGAAACATTCAGTACTTC.

V usage is TRBV5-1 and J usage is TRBJ2-1, with 8 bases fitting TRBD2. Germline assignment: CDR1 SGHRS and CDR2 YFSETQ. The CDR3 covers 16 residues. V gave up 2 bases and J gave up 0 bases; unmatched junction bases: 4. CDR3 DNA sequence: TGCGCCAGCAGCTTCGGAACTAGCGGCTCCTACAATGAGCAGTTCTTC. It codes for CASSFGTSGSYNEQFF.

The chain has TRBV30 and TRBJ1-3; unclear D gene. Trimming cost V 5 bases and J 10 bases, with 12 bases left between them. Looked up from germline, CDR1 is GTSNPN and CDR2 is SVGIG (reference sequence). This CDR3 comprises 11 residues. The CDR3 DNA reads TGTGCCTGGTATCCCGGAGGTACCATATATTTT. Translating it yields CAWYPGGTIYF.

V gene TRBV6-5 combines with J gene TRBJ1-3, with D tentatively TRBD1 (5 bases). Trimming took 7 bases from V and 1 from J, leaving 8 bases between them. Looked up from germline, CDR1 is MNHEY and CDR2 is SVGAGI. CDR3 length: 13 amino acids. The CDR3 spells CASNQGSGNTIYF. CDR3 DNA: TGTGCCAGCAATCAGGGTTCTGGAAACACCATATATTTT.

J is TRBJ1-1 and V is TRBV2, with 8 bases fitting TRBD1. This CDR3 has 16 residues. The V gene end was trimmed by 4 bases and the J gene end by 4 bases; junction bases not matched to a gene: 11. CDR1 and CDR2 (germline): SNHLY, FYNNEI. This chain's CDR3 is CASSVVRSTGGTEAFF. CDR3 nucleotides: TGTGCCAGCAGTGTAGTTCGGTCTACAGGGGGCACTGAAGCTTTCTTT.

This chain connects TRBV7-9 to TRBJ2-2; the match to TRBD1 covers 8 bases. CDR3 length equals 15 residues. The trim removed 5 bases at V and 1 base at J, leaving 3 bases unmatched. Germline V gene data show CDR1 as SEHNR and CDR2 as FQNEAQ (reference sequence). CDR3 bases: TGTGCCAGCAGCCAACAGGGGGGGAACACCGGGGAGCTGTTTTTT. As protein: CASSQQGGNTGELFF.

This chain joins TRBV5-6 and TRBJ1-2; 9 bases line up with TRBD1. The junction had 9 bases not matched to a gene; V was cut back by 4 bases and J by 8 bases. The CDR3 is made up of 14 amino acids. The germline V gene has CDR1 SGHDT and CDR2 YYEEEE. The CDR3 region has the DNA TGTGCCAGCAGCGCATGGACAGGGGCGGAAGGCTACACCTTC. As protein: CASSAWTGAEGYTF.

The V and J genes are TRBV5-1 and TRBJ2-2; weak D call: TRBD2 (7 bases). The germline V gene encodes CDR1 SGHRS and CDR2 YFSETQ. The CDR3 runs to 15 residues. V gave up 2 bases and J gave up 3 bases, with 11 bases separating them. CDR3: CASSFAGADTGELFF. The CDR3 nucleotides read TGCGCCAGCAGCTTCGCGGGGGCGGACACCGGGGAGCTGTTTTTT. Supplemented by reference TRBV5-1 and TRBJ2-2, the full variable domain reads KAGVTQTPRYLIKTRGQQVTLSCSPISGHRSVSWYQQTPGQGLQFLFEYFSETQRNKGNFPGRFSGRQFSNSRSEMNVSTLELGDSALYLCASSFAGADTGELFFGEGSRLTVL.

The chain recombines TRBV6-5 with TRBJ2-1, with 7 bases fitting TRBD2. Germline-derived CDR1 and CDR2 are MNHEY and SVGAGI. The trim removed 4 bases at V and 6 bases at J, leaving 12 bases unmatched. There are 16 residues in the CDR3. The DNA of the CDR3 is TGTGCCAGCAGTTTCGCTCGGGCGGGAGAAGGCAATGAGCAGTTCTTC. It is translated as CASSFARAGEGNEQFF.